This T cell receptor beta chain was documented in a study of cytomegalovirus exposure and HLA in healthy donors. The overall study: A prior study identified just under 120 million unique TCR beta sequences from around 180 million T cells. Tens of millions of unique TCRs from HLA-typed donors were held in an early data release. General study results and limits: Donor immune exposure was known only as CMV serostatus. Several of the most significant clusters appeared linked to common viral pathogens, based on a later analysis.

On this clone itself: The antigen is unknown.

It was with 60 Vbeta and 13 Jbeta primers that the PCR ran. The protocol was immunoSEQ multiplex PCR, while the TCRdb copy is restricted to in-frame clones and leaves out a portion. Here the sample spans under 200,000 clones, 70% to 90% being singletons. V was trimmed by 0 bases and J by 3 bases, leaving 17 bases between them. Germline V gene lookup returns CDR1 LGHNA and CDR2 YSLEER. The CDR3 sequence is 17 residues long. The chain links TRBV4-3 to TRBJ1-2; D is unresolved. The receptor was isolated from a man between 18 and 35 years old in good health and CMV-seropositive. Material: PBMCs. The CDR3 sequence: CASSQDLYILFHYGYTF. In nucleotides, the CDR3 is TGCGCCAGCAGCCAAGATCTTTACATCCTGTTCCACTATGGCTACACCTTC.